This T cell receptor beta chain came from a study of blood T cell repertoires in COVID-19. Clones were sequenced by immunoSEQ multiplex PCR, and TCRdb holds only the in-frame ones, with some missing. This sample has fewer than 110,000 clones, with more than 70% found just once. Per the germline V gene, CDR1 is SNHLY and CDR2 is FYNNEI. Trimming at V came to 8 bases and at J to 7 bases, leaving 14 bases not matched to a gene. The CDR3 consists of 15 residues. Sequencing was performed on peripheral blood. V gene TRBV2 combines with J gene TRBJ2-4, with TRBD2 matching 7 bases. This clonotype originated in a woman aged 55-70 years with acute or convalescent COVID-19. The chain's CDR3 is CASSRWTSEGNIQYF. The DNA of the CDR3 is TGTGCCAGCTCAAGGTGGACTAGTGAGGGGAACATTCAGTACTTC.